This T cell receptor (beta chain) appears in the sequencing data of a study of regulatory T cells in long-lasting Graves disease. Construction of the TCR beta libraries employed iRepertoire HTBI primers in conjunction with Arm-PCR of CDR3 regions. TCRdb analysed the multiplex PCR reads with MiXCR anew, one entry per CDR3 protein. Seen here are some 370,000 distinct CDR3 sequences, 20% to 25% observed once, and the top ten hold 20% to 25%. The CDR3 is 15 amino acids. Germline V gene data show CDR1 as MDHEN and CDR2 as SYDVKM. V shed 4 bases and J 8 bases; nucleotides not matched to a gene: 7. There are many counts of this clonotype. As to time point: persistent/refractory GD, antithyroid drugs over 5 years with positive TRAb. Preparation of the TCR library used RNA extracted from PBMCs.

The input for sequencing was peripheral blood mononuclear cells (PBMCs), taken when the disease was refractory, from a patient treated with antithyroid drugs. The chain employs TRBV28 and TRBJ1-6; 8 bases match TRBD1. The TCR comes from a female donor with Graves disease. The DNA of the CDR3 is TGTGCCAGCAGTTCAGGGGGCGCTGAGGATTCACCCCTCCACTTT. This translates into CASSSGGAEDSPLHF.